These T cell receptor beta chains were read from a single sample in a study of immune evolution from preneoplasia to lung adenocarcinoma. The assay was immunoSEQ multiplex PCR, and TCRdb's table has in-frame clones only and misses some. Here the sample spans roughly 900 clones, about 84% being singletons. The sequenced sample consisted of FFPE tissue from an adenomatous hyperplasia lung lesion. All receptors come from a person aged 60-80 years with lung adenocarcinoma. The CDR3 runs from the conserved cysteine through the conserved F or W. D genes are given only for firm matches. Size is stated for part of the rows, as once, few or many counts, or as a class when the clone is expanded.

clone size: .; J gene: TRBJ1-6; D gene: .; V gene: TRBV7-9; CDR3 protein: CASSPDASGNSPLHF; CDR3 DNA: TGTGCCAGCAGCCCGGACGCCTCGGGAAATTCACCCCTCCACTTT
clone size: few; J gene: TRBJ1-6; D gene: .; V gene: TRBV7-8; CDR3 protein: CASSLGTPGSPLHF; CDR3 DNA: TGTGCCAGCAGCTTAGGGACTCCAGGTTCACCCCTCCACTTT
clone size: .; J gene: TRBJ2-1; D gene: TRBD2; V gene: TRBV9; CDR3 protein: CASSARTSEVRNEQFF; CDR3 DNA: TGTGCCAGCAGCGCCCGGACTAGCGAGGTTCGCAATGAGCAGTTCTTC
clone size: .; J gene: TRBJ2-7; D gene: TRBD1; V gene: TRBV5-5; CDR3 protein: CASLAGTDPYEQYF; CDR3 DNA: TGTGCCAGCTTAGCCGGGACAGATCCCTACGAGCAGTACTTC
clone size: .; J gene: TRBJ1-3; D gene: TRBD1; V gene: TRBV7-2; CDR3 protein: CASSLDRGSGNTIYF; CDR3 DNA: TGTGCCAGCAGCTTAGACAGGGGCTCTGGAAACACCATATATTTT
clone size: .; J gene: TRBJ2-5; D gene: .; V gene: TRBV7-3; CDR3 protein: CASSLNNVEETQYF; CDR3 DNA: TGTGCCAGCAGCTTGAATAACGTCGAAGAGACCCAGTACTTC
clone size: .; J gene: TRBJ2-7; D gene: .; V gene: TRBV28; CDR3 protein: CASSSPGLGSYEQYF; CDR3 DNA: TGTGCCAGCAGTTCCCCTGGGCTAGGCTCCTACGAGCAGTACTTC
clone size: .; J gene: TRBJ2-7; D gene: .; V gene: TRBV5-1; CDR3 protein: CASSPSDSSYEQYF; CDR3 DNA: TGCGCCAGCAGCCCGTCGGACAGTTCCTACGAGCAGTACTTC
clone size: .; J gene: TRBJ2-1; D gene: .; V gene: TRBV19; CDR3 protein: CASAKTGAPPVDEQFF; CDR3 DNA: TGTGCCAGCGCGAAAACTGGGGCCCCGCCAGTGGATGAGCAGTTCTTC
clone size: .; J gene: TRBJ1-1; D gene: .; V gene: TRBV28; CDR3 protein: CASSLRTEAFF; CDR3 DNA: TGTGCCAGCAGTTTACGTACTGAAGCTTTCTTT
clone size: .; J gene: TRBJ2-7; D gene: TRBD1; V gene: TRBV7-9; CDR3 protein: CASSHRDRNYEQYF; CDR3 DNA: TGTGCCAGCAGCCACCGGGACAGGAATTACGAGCAGTACTTC
clone size: few; J gene: TRBJ2-3; D gene: .; V gene: TRBV5-8; CDR3 protein: CASSLGQLTDTQYF; CDR3 DNA: TGTGCCAGCAGCTTAGGACAGCTCACAGATACGCAGTATTTT
clone size: .; J gene: TRBJ2-4; D gene: .; V gene: TRBV6-1; CDR3 protein: CASSNKLAKNIQYF; CDR3 DNA: TGTGCCAGCAGTAACAAATTAGCCAAAAACATTCAGTACTTC
clone size: .; J gene: TRBJ2-1; D gene: TRBD2; V gene: TRBV19; CDR3 protein: CASSPTSGGVSYNEQFF; CDR3 DNA: TGTGCCAGTAGTCCGACTAGCGGGGGGGTGTCCTACAATGAGCAGTTCTTC
clone size: .; J gene: TRBJ2-7; D gene: TRBD2; V gene: TRBV7-8; CDR3 protein: CASSFLGGSTSYEQYF; CDR3 DNA: TGTGCCAGCAGCTTTCTGGGGGGGTCCACCTCCTACGAGCAGTACTTC
clone size: .; J gene: TRBJ2-2; D gene: TRBD2; V gene: TRBV23-1; CDR3 protein: CASCNTGTSGRRNTGELFF; CDR3 DNA: TGCGCCAGCTGCAACACCGGGACTAGCGGGAGGAGGAACACCGGGGAGCTGTTTTTT
clone size: .; J gene: TRBJ1-3; D gene: .; V gene: TRBV29-1; CDR3 protein: CSVNTGPRTLTGNTIYF; CDR3 DNA: TGCAGCGTTAACACGGGACCTCGGACCTTGACCGGGAACACCATATATTTT
clone size: once; J gene: TRBJ1-5; D gene: .; V gene: TRBV7-9; CDR3 protein: CASSAPGAGFQHF; CDR3 DNA: TGTGCCAGCAGCGCGCCGGGAGCGGGGTTCCAGCATTTT
clone size: .; J gene: TRBJ2-3; D gene: .; V gene: TRBV5-6; CDR3 protein: CASSLGPRSTDTQYF; CDR3 DNA: TGTGCCAGCAGCTTGGGGCCTAGAAGCACAGATACGCAGTATTTT
clone size: few; J gene: TRBJ2-7; D gene: TRBD2; V gene: TRBV28; CDR3 protein: CASSASGSLYEQYF; CDR3 DNA: TGTGCCAGCAGTGCTAGCGGGAGCCTCTACGAGCAGTACTTC
clone size: .; J gene: TRBJ1-2; D gene: .; V gene: TRBV7-2; CDR3 protein: CASSFGQSDGYTF; CDR3 DNA: TGTGCCAGCAGCTTTGGTCAGTCAGATGGCTACACCTTC
clone size: once; J gene: TRBJ1-1; D gene: .; V gene: TRBV29-1; CDR3 protein: CSAKLGSTEAFF; CDR3 DNA: TGCAGCGCCAAACTCGGAAGCACTGAAGCTTTCTTT